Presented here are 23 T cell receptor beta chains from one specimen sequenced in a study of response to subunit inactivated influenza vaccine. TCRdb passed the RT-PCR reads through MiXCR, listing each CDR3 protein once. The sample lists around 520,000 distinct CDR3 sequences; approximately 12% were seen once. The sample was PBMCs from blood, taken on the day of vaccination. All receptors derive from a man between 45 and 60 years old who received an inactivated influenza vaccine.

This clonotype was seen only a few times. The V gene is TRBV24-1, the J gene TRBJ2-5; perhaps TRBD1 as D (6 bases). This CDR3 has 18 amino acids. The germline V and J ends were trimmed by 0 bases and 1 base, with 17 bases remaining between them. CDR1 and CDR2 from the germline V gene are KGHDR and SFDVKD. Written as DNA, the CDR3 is TGTGCCACCAGTGATTTGAGACCCGGGACATCGGGCCAAGAGACCCAGTACTTC. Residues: CATSDLRPGTSGQETQYF.

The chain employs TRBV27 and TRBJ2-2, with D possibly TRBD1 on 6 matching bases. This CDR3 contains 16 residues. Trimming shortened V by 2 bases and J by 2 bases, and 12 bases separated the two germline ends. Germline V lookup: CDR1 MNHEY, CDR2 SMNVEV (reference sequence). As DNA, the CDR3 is TGTGCCAGCAGTTTAATCAGGGGTGTAAACACCGGGGAGCTGTTTTTT. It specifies CASSLIRGVNTGELFF.

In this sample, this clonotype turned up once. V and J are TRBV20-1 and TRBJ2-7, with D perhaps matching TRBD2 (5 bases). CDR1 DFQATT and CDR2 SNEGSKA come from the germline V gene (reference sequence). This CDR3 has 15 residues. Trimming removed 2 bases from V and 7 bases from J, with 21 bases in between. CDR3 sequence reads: CSARSFGLEAREQYF. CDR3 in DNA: TGCAGTGCTAGATCTTTTGGACTGGAGGCTCGGGAGCAGTACTTC.

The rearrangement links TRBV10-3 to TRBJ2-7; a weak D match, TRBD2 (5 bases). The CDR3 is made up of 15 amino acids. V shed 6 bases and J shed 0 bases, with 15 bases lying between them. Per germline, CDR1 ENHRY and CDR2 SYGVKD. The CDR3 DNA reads TGTGCCATCAGGCGGTCCGGGAATATCTCCTACGAGCAGTACTTC. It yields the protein CAIRRSGNISYEQYF.

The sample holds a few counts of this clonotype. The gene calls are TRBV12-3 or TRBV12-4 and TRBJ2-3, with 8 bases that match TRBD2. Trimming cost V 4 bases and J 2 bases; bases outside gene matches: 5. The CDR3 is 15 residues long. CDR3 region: CASSSRLAYTDTQYF. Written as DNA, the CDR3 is TGTGCCAGCAGTTCCCGACTAGCGTACACAGATACGCAGTATTTT.

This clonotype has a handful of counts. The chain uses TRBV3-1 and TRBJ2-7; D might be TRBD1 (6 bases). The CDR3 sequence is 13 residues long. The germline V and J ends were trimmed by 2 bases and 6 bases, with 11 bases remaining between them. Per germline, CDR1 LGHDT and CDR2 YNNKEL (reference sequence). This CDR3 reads CASSQLQGTEQYF. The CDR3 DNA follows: TGTGCCAGCAGCCAATTACAGGGAACCGAGCAGTACTTC.

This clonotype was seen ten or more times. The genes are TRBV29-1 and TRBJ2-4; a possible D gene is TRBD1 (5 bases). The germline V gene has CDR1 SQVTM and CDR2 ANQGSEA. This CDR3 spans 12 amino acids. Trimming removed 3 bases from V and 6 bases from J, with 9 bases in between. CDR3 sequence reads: CSVEIGANIQYF. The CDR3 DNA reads TGCAGCGTTGAGATAGGGGCAAACATTCAGTACTTC.

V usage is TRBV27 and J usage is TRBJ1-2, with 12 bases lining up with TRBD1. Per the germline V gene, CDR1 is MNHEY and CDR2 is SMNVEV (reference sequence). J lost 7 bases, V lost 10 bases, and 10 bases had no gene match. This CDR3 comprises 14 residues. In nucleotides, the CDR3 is TGTGCCACCAATCCGGGACAGGGGGCCTCTGGCTACACCTTC. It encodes CATNPGQGASGYTF.

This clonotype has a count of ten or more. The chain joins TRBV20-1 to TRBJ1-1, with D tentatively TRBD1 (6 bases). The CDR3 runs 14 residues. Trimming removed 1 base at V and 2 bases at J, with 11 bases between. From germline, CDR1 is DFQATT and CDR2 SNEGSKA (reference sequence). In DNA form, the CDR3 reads TGCAGTGCTAGAGCGGGACACTCCAACACTGAAGCTTTCTTT. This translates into CSARAGHSNTEAFF.

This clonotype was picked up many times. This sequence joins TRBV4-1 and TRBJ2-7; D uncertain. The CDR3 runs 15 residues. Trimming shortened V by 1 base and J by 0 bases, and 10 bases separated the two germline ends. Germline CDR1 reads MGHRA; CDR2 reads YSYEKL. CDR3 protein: CASSQGPAVSYEQYF. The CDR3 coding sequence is TGCGCCAGCAGCCAAGGTCCGGCAGTCTCCTACGAGCAGTACTTC.

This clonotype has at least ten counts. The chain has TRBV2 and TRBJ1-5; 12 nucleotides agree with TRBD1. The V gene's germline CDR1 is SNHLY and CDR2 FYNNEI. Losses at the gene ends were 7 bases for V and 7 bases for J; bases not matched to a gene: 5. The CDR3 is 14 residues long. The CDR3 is CASTGTGGRQPQHF. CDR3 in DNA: TGTGCCAGCACCGGGACAGGGGGCCGGCAGCCCCAGCATTTT.

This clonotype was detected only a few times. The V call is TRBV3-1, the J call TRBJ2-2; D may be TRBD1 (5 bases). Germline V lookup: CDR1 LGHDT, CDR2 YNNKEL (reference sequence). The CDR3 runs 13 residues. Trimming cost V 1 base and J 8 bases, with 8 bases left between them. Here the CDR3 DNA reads TGTGCCAGCAGCCAAGGGGGCCCAGGGGAGCTGTTTTTT. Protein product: CASSQGGPGELFF.

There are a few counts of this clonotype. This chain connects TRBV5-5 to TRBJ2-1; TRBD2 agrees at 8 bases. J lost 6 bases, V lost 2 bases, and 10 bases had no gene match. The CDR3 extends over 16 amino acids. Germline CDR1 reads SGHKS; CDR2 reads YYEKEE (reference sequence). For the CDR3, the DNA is TGTGCCAGCAGCTTAAGCGGGACTAGTTTCCTCAATGAGCAGTTCTTC. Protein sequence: CASSLSGTSFLNEQFF. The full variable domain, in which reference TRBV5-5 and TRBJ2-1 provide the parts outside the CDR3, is DAGVTQSPTHLIKTRGQQVTLRCSPISGHKSVSWYQQVLGQGPQFIFQYYEKEERGRGNFPDRFSARQFPNYSSELNVNALLLGDSALYLCASSLSGTSFLNEQFFGPGTRLTVL.

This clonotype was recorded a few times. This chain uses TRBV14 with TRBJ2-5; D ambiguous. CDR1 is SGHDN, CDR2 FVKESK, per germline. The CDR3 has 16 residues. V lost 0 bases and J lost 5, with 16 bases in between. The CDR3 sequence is CASSQERGPLRETQYF. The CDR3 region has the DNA TGTGCCAGCAGCCAAGAACGAGGCCCATTGAGGGAGACCCAGTACTTC. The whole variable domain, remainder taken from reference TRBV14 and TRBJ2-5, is EAGVTQFPSHSVIEKGQTVTLRCDPISGHDNLYWYRRVMGKEIKFLLHFVKESKQDESGMPNNRFLAERTGGTYSTLKVQPAELEDSGVYFCASSQERGPLRETQYFGPGTRLLVL.

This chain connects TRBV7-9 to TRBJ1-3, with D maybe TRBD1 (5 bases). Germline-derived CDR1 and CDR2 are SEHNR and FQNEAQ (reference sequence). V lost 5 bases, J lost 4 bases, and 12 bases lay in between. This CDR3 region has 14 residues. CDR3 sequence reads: CASSTGRRGNTIYF. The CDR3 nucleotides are TGTGCCAGCAGCACGGGGCGGCGAGGAAACACCATATATTTT.

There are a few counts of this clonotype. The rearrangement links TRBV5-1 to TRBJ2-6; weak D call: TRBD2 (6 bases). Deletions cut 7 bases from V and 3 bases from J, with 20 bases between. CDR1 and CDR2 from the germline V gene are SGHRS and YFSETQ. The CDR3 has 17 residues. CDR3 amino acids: CASSLLASSGGANVLTF. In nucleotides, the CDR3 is TGCGCCAGCTCGTTACTAGCCTCCAGTGGTGGGGCCAACGTCCTGACTTTC.

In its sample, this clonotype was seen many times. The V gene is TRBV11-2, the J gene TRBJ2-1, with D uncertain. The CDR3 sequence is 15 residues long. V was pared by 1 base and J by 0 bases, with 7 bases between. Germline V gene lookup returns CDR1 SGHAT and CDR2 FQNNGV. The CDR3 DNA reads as TGTGCCAGCAGCTTAGCTCTTGGCTCCTACAATGAGCAGTTCTTC. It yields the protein CASSLALGSYNEQFF.

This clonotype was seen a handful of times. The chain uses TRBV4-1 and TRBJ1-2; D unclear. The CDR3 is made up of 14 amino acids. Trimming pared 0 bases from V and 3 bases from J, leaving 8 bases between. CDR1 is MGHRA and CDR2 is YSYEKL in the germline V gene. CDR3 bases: TGCGCCAGCAGCCAAGATGGGGTATACTATGGCTACACCTTC. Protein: CASSQDGVYYGYTF.

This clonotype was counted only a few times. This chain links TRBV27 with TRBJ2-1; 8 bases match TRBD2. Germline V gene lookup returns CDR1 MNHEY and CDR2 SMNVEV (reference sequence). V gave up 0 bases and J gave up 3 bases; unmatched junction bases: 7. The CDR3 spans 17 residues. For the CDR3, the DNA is TGTGCCAGCAGTTTATCGGAAGCGGGAGCGGGCTACAATGAGCAGTTCTTC. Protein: CASSLSEAGAGYNEQFF.

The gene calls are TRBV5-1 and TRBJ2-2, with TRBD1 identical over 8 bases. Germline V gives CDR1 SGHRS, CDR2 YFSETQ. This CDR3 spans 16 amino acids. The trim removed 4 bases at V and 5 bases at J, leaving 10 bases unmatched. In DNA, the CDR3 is TGCGCCAGCAGCCCAAGTGGACAGGGCCGTACCGGGGAGCTGTTTTTT. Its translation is CASSPSGQGRTGELFF. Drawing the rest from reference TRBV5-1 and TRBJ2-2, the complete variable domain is KAGVTQTPRYLIKTRGQQVTLSCSPISGHRSVSWYQQTPGQGLQFLFEYFSETQRNKGNFPGRFSGRQFSNSRSEMNVSTLELGDSALYLCASSPSGQGRTGELFFGEGSRLTVL.

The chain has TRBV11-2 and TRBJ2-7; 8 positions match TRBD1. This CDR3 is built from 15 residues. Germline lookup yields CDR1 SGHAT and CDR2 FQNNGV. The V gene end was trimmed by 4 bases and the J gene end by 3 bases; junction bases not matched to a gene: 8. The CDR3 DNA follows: TGTGCCAGCAGCTCTAACTACGGGACAGGCTACGAGCAGTACTTC. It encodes CASSSNYGTGYEQYF.

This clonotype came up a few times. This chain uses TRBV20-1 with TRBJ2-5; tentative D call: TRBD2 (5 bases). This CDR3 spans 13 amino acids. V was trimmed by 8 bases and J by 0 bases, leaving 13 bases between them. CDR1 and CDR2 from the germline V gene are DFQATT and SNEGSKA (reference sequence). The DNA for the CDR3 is TGCAGTCTAGCTTCCGGGAACCAAGAGACCCAGTACTTC. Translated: CSLASGNQETQYF.

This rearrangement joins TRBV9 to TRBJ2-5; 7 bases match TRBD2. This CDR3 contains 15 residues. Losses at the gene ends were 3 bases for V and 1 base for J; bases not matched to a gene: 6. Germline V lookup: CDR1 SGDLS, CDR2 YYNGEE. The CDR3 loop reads CASSAVGGSQETQYF. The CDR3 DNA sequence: TGTGCCAGCAGCGCAGTGGGAGGGAGCCAAGAGACCCAGTACTTC.